The clone carrying this TCR beta chain was detected a few times. Its antigen is not known. These data originate in a study of cytomegalovirus exposure and HLA in healthy donors. Study-wide results and caveats: According to a later analysis, most TCR beta chains associated with CMV appeared HLA-restricted. Reportedly, a later analysis found an Asian-associated ancestry cluster had fewer N-insertions than the approximately 700-donor mean. Association with HLA alleles at 0.05 false discovery rate was found for 15,000 to 20,000 TCR beta sequences in a later analysis.

The study ran its PCR with 60 Vbeta and 13 Jbeta primers. The repertoire was sequenced with immunoSEQ multiplex PCR; TCRdb's copy has only in-frame clones and lacks some. The table lists about 120,000 clones, 75% to 85% of them singletons. The V gene's germline CDR1 is KGHSH and CDR2 LQKENI. Between the trimmed V and J ends, which lost 2 bases and 6 bases, there was a span of 8 bases. There are 13 residues in the CDR3. The sample taken for sequencing was PBMCs. The sequence was obtained from a man aged 40-55 years in good health and CMV-seronegative. The V call is TRBV18, the J call TRBJ1-5; weak D call: TRBD1 (5 bases). CDR3 amino acids: CASSPGGGQPQHF. CDR3 DNA sequence: TGTGCCAGCTCACCAGGGGGGGGTCAGCCCCAGCATTTT.